This T cell receptor (beta chain) emerged from a study of regulatory T cells in long-lasting Graves disease. V lost 6 bases to trimming and J lost 2 bases; unmatched junction nucleotides: 8. The CDR3 covers 15 residues. Germline V gene sequence: CDR1 SGHAT, CDR2 FQNNGV. This sample's time point: newly diagnosed GD, antithyroid drugs for less than 3 months. Extracted PBMC RNA gave rise to the TCR library. This clonotype was counted only a few times. CDR3-region Arm-PCR and iRepertoire HTBI primers produced the TCR beta libraries. In TCRdb, the multiplex PCR reads were re-called with MiXCR into one record per CDR3 protein. The sample contains about 530,000 distinct CDR3 sequences, about 16% of which appear only once. These data also featured in a second study, about T cells in Graves' hyperthyroidism and ophthalmopathy. That report adds: Hyperthyroidism, newly diagnosed and lasting under 2 months, affected patients aged 18 to 65.

The specimen comprised peripheral blood mononuclear cells (PBMCs), sampled at new diagnosis, from a patient treated with antithyroid drugs. The TCR comes from a woman aged 35-65 years with Graves disease. V and J are TRBV11-2 and TRBJ2-7; TRBD1 agrees at 9 bases. CDR3 DNA sequence: TGTGCCAGCAGACGACCGGGACAGGGCACCTACGAGCAGTACTTC. Its translation: CASRRPGQGTYEQYF.